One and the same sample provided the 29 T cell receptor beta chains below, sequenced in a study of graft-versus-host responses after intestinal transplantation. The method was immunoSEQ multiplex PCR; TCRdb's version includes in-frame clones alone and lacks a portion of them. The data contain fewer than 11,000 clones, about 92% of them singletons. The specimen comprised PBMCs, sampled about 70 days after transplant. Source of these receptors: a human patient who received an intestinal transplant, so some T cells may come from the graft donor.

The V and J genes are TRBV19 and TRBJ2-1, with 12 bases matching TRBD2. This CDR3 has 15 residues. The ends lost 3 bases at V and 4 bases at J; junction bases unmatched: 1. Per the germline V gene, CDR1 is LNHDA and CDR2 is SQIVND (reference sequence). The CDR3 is CASSIGTSGYNEQFF. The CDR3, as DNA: TGTGCCAGTAGTATCGGGACTAGCGGGTACAATGAGCAGTTCTTC.

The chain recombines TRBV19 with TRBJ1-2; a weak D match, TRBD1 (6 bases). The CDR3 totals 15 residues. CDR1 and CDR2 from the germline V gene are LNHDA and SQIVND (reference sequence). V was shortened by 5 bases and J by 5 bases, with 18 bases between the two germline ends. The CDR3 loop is CASSVGGGGGYGYTF. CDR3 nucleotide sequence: TGTGCCAGTAGTGTCGGCGGGGGGGGCGGTTATGGCTACACCTTC. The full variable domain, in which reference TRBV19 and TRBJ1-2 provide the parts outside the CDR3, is DGGITQSPKYLFRKEGQNVTLSCEQNLNHDAMYWYRQDPGQGLRLIYYSQIVNDFQKGDIAEGYSVSREKKESFPLTVTSAQKNPTAFYLCASSVGGGGGYGYTFGSGTRLTVV.

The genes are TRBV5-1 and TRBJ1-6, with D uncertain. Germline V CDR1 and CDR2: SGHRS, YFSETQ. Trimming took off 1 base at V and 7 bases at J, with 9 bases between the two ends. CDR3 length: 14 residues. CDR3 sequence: CASSLTPPNSPLHF. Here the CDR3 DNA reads TGCGCCAGCAGCTTGACGCCCCCGAATTCACCCCTCCACTTT.

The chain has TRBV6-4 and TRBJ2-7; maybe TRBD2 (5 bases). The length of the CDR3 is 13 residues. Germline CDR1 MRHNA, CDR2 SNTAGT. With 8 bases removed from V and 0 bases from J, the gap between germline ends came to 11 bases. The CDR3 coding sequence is TGTGCCAGCCCGAGGGCTAACTCCTACGAGCAGTACTTC. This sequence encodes CASPRANSYEQYF.

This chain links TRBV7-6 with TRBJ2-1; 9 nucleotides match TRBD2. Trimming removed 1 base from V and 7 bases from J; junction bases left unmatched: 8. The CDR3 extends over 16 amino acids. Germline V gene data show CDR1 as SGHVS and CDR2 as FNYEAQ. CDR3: CASSLEAGGPANEQFF. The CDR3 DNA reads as TGTGCCAGCAGCTTAGAGGCGGGAGGGCCGGCAAATGAGCAGTTCTTC.

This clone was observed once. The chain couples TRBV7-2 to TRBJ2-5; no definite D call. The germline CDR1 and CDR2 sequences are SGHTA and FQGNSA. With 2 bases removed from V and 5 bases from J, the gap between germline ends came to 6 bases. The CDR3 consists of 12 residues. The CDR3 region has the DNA TGTGCCAGCAGCTTACAGACGGAGACCCAGTACTTC. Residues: CASSLQTETQYF.

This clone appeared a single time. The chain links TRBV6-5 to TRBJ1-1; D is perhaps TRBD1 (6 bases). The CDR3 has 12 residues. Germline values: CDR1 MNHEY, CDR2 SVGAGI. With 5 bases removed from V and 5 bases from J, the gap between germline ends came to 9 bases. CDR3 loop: CASSQGSTEAFF. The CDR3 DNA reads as TGTGCCAGCAGTCAGGGGTCGACTGAAGCTTTCTTT.

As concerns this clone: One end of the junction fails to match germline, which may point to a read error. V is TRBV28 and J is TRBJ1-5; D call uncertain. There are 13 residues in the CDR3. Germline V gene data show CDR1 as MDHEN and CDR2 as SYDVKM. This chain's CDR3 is CASSPRSSQPQHF. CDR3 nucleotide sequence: TGTGCCAGCAGCCCCCGAAGCAGTCAGCCCCAGCATTTT.

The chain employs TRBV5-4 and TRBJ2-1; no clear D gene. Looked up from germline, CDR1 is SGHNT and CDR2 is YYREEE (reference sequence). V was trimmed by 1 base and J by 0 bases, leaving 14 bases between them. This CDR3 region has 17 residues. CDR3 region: CASSLSGLGSSYNEQFF. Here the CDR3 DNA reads TGTGCCAGCAGCTTGAGTGGGCTCGGAAGCTCCTACAATGAGCAGTTCTTC.

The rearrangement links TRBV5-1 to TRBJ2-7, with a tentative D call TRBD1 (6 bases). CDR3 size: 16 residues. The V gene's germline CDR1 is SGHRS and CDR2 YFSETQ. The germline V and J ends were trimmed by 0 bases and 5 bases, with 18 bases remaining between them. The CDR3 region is CASSLGEQGPFHEQYF. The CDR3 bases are TGCGCCAGCAGCTTGGGGGAACAGGGCCCTTTCCACGAGCAGTACTTC.

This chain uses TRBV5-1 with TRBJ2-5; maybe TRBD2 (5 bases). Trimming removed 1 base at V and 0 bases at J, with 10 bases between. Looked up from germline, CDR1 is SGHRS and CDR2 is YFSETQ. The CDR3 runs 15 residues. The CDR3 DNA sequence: TGCGCCAGCAGCTTGTCCGGGAACTACCAAGAGACCCAGTACTTC. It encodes CASSLSGNYQETQYF.

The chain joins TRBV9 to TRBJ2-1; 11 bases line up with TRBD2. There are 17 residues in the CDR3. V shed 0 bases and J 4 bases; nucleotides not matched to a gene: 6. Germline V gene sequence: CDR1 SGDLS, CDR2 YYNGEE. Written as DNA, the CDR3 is TGTGCCAGCAGCGTAGCTTGGGGACTAGCGGTTTACAATGAGCAGTTCTTC. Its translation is CASSVAWGLAVYNEQFF. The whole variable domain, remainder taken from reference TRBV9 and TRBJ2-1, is DSGVTQTPKHLITATGQRVTLRCSPRSGDLSVYWYQQSLDQGLQFLIQYYNGEERAKGNILERFSAQQFPDLHSELNLSSLELGDSALYFCASSVAWGLAVYNEQFFGPGTRLTVL.

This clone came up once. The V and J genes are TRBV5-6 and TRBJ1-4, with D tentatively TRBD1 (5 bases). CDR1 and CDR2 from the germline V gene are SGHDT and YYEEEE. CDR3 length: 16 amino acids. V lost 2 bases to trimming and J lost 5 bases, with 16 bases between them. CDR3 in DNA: TGTGCCAGCAGCTTACTAGGGCCAGGGAGGAATGAAAAACTGTTTTTT. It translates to CASSLLGPGRNEKLFF.

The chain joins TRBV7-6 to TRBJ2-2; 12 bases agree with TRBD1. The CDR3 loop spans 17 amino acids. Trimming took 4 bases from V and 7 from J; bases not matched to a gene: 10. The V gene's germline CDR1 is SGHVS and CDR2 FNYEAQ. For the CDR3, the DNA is TGTGCCAGCAGCTCAGGGACAGGGGGCGCGAGAAGCGGGGAGCTGTTTTTT. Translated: CASSSGTGGARSGELFF.

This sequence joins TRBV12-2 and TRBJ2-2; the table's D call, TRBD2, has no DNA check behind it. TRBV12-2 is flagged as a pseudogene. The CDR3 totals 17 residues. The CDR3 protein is CASRLGGRSPNTGELFF. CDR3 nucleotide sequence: TGTGCAAGTCGCTTAGGCGGGAGAAGCCCGAACACCGGGGAGCTGTTTTTT.

The CDR3 is CATSRDSSSYNSPLHF. In nucleotides, the CDR3 is TGTGCCACCAGCAGAGACAGCTCCTCCTATAATTCACCCCTCCACTTT. V usage is TRBV15 and J usage is TRBJ1-6, with D unclear. Trimming removed 0 bases at V and 0 bases at J, with 6 bases between. Per germline, CDR1 LNHNV and CDR2 YYDKDF (reference sequence). This CDR3 contains 16 residues.

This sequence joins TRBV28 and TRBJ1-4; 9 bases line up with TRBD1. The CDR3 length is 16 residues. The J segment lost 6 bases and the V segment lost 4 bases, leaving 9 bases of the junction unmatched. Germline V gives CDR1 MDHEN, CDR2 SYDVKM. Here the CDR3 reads CASSSSQQGAYEKLFF. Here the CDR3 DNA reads TGTGCCAGCAGTTCGTCTCAACAGGGGGCTTATGAAAAACTGTTTTTT.

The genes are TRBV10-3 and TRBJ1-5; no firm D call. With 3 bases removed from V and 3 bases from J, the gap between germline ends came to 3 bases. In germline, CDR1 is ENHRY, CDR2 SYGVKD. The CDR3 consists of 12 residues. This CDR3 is CAISDNNQPQHF. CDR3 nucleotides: TGTGCCATCAGTGACAACAATCAGCCCCAGCATTTT.

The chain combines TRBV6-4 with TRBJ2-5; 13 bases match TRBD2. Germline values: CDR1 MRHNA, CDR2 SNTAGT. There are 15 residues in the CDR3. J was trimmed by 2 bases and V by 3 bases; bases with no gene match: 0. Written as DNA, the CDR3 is TGTGCCAGCAGTGAACTAGCGGGAGGGCAAGAGACCCAGTACTTC. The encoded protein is CASSELAGGQETQYF.

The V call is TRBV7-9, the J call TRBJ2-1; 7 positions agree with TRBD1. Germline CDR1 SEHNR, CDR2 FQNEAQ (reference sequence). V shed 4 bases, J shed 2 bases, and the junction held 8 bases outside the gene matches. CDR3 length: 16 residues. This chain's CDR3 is CASSSQGQPPYNEQFF. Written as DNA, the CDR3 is TGTGCCAGCAGCTCACAGGGACAGCCCCCCTACAATGAGCAGTTCTTC.

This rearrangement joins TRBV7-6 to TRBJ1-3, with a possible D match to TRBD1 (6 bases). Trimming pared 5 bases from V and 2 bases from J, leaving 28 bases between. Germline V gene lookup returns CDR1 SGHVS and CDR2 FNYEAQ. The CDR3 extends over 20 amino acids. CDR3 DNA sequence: TGTGCCAGCAGCCTCTACCAAAATCAAGACAGGTTTCTCACTGGAAACACCATATATTTT. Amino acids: CASSLYQNQDRFLTGNTIYF. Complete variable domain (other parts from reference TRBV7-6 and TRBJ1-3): GAGVSQSPRYKVTKRGQDVALRCDPISGHVSLYWYRQALGQGPEFLTYFNYEAQQDKSGLPNDRFSAERPEGSISTLTIQRTEQRDSAMYRCASSLYQNQDRFLTGNTIYFGEGSWLTVV.

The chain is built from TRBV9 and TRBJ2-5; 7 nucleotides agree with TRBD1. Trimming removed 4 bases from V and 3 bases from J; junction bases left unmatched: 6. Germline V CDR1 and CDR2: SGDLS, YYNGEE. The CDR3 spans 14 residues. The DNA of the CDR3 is TGTGCCAGCAGCCTGACAGGGATCGAAGAGACCCAGTACTTC. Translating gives CASSLTGIEETQYF.

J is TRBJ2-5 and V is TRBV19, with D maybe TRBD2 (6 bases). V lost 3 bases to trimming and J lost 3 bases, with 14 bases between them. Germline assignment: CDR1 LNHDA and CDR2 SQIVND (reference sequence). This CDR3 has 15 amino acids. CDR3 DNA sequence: TGTGCCAGTAGTATGGGCTCGGGACTCGAAGAGACCCAGTACTTC. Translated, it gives CASSMGSGLEETQYF.

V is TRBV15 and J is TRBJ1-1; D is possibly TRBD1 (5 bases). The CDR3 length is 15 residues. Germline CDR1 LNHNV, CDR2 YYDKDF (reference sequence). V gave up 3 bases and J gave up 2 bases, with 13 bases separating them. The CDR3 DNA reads TGTGCCACCAGCAGGGGCAGGACACCCAACACTGAAGCTTTCTTT. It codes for CATSRGRTPNTEAFF.

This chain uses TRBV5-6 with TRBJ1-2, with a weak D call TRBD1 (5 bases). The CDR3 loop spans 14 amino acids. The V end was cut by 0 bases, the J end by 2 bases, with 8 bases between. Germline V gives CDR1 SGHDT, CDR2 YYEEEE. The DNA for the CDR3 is TGTGCCAGCAGCTTGGGGGACGGGAACTATGGCTACACCTTC. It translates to CASSLGDGNYGYTF. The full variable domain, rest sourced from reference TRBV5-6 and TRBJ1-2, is DAGVTQSPTHLIKTRGQQVTLRCSPKSGHDTVSWYQQALGQGPQFIFQYYEEEERQRGNFPDRFSGHQFPNYSSELNVNALLLGDSALYLCASSLGDGNYGYTFGSGTRLTVV.

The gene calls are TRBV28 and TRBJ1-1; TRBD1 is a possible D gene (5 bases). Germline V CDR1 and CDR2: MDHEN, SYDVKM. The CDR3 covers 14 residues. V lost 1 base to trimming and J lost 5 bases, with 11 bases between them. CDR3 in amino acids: CASSLLRAGTEAFF. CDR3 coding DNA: TGTGCCAGCAGTTTATTGAGGGCAGGGACTGAAGCTTTCTTT.

In DNA form, the CDR3 reads TGTGCCAGCAGCTTGGTGTTAAACCCCTACAATGAGCAGTTCTTC. Amino acids: CASSLVLNPYNEQFF. The chain carries TRBV5-6 and TRBJ2-1; D remains ambiguous. The CDR3 loop spans 15 amino acids. Trimming took off 0 bases at V and 2 bases at J, with 9 bases between the two ends. The V gene's germline CDR1 is SGHDT and CDR2 YYEEEE.

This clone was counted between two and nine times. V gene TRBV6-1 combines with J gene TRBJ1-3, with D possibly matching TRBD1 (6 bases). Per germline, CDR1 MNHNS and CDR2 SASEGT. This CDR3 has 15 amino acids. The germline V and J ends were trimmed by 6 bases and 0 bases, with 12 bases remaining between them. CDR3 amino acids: CASSSGANSGNTIYF. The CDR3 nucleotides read TGTGCCAGCAGCTCGGGGGCCAACTCTGGAAACACCATATATTTT.

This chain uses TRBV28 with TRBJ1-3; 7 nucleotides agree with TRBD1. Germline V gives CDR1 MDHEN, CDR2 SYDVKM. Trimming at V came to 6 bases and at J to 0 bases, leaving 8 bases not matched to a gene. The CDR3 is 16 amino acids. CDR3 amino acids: CASRNGQAISGNTIYF. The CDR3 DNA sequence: TGTGCCAGCAGGAATGGACAGGCGATCTCTGGAAACACCATATATTTT.